The clone carrying this TCR beta chain was seen once. Its specificity is unknown. The data derive from a study of Ad26.COV2.S vaccination and SARS-CoV-2 variants. On the study more broadly: Intramuscularly, Ad26.COV2.S was given either once or twice, 56 days apart. Findings and caveats of the study: Spike-specific CD8+ and CD4+ T cell responses reportedly showed substantial breadth after vaccination.

Generated by immunoSEQ multiplex PCR, the TCRdb table keeps only in-frame clones and is missing some. Of around 450,000 clones in the sample, about 88% were seen once. Treatment given: roughly 18 received Ad26.COV2.S at low or high dose, single or two shots; 5 received placebo; per-sample allocation not given. Collection of the samples took place on day 63 after the first injection of vaccine or placebo. Donation was by an adult aged 18-55 years who was in Boston. The vaccine antigen was prefusion-stabilized Wuhan SARS-CoV-2 spike. Per the germline V gene, CDR1 is SGDLS and CDR2 is YYNGEE. This CDR3 has 14 amino acids. The V end lost 2 bases, the J end lost 4 bases, and 9 bases lay between the germline ends.

This TCR was sampled from a person between 18 and 60 years old who received the Ad26.COV2.S COVID-19 vaccine or a placebo. Specimen: peripheral blood, collected in a trial of Ad26.COV2.S vaccine versus placebo. This chain joins TRBV9 and TRBJ1-4, with no clear D. CDR3 coding DNA: TGTGCCAGCAGCGTCGGAGGAGGTAATGAAAAACTGTTTTTT. Residues: CASSVGGGNEKLFF.